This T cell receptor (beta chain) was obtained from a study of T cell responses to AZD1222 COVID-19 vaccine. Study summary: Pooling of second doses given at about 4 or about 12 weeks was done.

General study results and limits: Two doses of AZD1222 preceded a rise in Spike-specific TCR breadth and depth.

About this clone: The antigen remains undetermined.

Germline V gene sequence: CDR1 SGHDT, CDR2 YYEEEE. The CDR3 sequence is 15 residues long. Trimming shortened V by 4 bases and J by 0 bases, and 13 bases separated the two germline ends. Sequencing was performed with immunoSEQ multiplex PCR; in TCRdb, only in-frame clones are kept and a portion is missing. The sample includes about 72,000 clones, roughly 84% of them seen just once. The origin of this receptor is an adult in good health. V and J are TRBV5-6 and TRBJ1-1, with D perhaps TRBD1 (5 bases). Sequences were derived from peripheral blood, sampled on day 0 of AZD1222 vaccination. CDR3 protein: CASSPWGRVNTEAFF. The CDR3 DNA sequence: TGTGCCAGCAGCCCCTGGGGCAGAGTGAACACTGAAGCTTTCTTT.